This T cell receptor beta chain was documented in a study of blood T cell repertoires in COVID-19. Study summary: The United States, Italy and Spain were the sources of the acute and convalescent COVID-19 samples. T cells, B-cell-depleted T cells, or PBMCs supplied cDNA or gDNA.

Notes on this clone: Other DNA sequences of this sample code for an identical CDR3.

The germline V and J ends were trimmed by 1 base and 3 bases, with 10 bases remaining between them. This CDR3 region has 14 residues. The germline gives CDR1 SGHNT, CDR2 YYREEE (reference sequence). In the original processing: Reference gene primer amplification gave estimated nucleated cell counts. Only in-frame clones appear in the TCRdb table, and some are missing; sequencing was by immunoSEQ multiplex PCR. For V, J and clone size, that table is used; D and trimming come from the DNA. The profile shows some 130,000 clones, more than 70% of them singletons. J is TRBJ1-2 and V is TRBV5-4; D not certain. The sequence derives from a woman aged 55 to 70 with acute or convalescent COVID-19. Sequencing was carried out using peripheral blood. The DNA of the CDR3 is TGTGCCAGCAGCTTGAACGGCGGCGACTATGGCTACACCTTC. Amino acids: CASSLNGGDYGYTF.